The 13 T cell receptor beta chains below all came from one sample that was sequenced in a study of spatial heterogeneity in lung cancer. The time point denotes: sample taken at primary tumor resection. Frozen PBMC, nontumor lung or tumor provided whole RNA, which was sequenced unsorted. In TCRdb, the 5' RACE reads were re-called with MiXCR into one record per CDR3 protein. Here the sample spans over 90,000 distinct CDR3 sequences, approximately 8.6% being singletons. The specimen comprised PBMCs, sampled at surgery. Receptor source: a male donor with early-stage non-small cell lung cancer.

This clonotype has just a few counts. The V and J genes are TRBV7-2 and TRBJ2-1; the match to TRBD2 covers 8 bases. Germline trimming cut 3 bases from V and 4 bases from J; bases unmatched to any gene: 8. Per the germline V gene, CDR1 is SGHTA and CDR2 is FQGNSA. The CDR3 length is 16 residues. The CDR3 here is CASSFPAGGSYNEQFF. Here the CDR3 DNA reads TGTGCCAGCAGCTTCCCGGCGGGAGGCTCGTACAATGAGCAGTTCTTC.

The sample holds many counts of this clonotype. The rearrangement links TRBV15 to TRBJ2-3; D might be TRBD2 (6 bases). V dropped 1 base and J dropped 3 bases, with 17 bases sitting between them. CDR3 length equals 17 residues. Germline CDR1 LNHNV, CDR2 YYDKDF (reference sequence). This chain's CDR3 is CATSRVGRHGRTDTQYF. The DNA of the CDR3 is TGTGCCACCAGCAGAGTCGGGCGGCACGGGAGAACAGATACGCAGTATTTT.

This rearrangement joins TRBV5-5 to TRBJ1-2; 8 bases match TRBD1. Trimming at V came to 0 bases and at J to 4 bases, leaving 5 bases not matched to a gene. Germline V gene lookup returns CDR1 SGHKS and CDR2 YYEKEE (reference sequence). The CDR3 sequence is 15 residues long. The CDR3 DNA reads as TGTGCCAGCAGCTTGGGGACAGGGTATGGCTATGGCTACACCTTC. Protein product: CASSLGTGYGYGYTF. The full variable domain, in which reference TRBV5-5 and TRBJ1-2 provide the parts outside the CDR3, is DAGVTQSPTHLIKTRGQQVTLRCSPISGHKSVSWYQQVLGQGPQFIFQYYEKEERGRGNFPDRFSARQFPNYSSELNVNALLLGDSALYLCASSLGTGYGYGYTFGSGTRLTVV.

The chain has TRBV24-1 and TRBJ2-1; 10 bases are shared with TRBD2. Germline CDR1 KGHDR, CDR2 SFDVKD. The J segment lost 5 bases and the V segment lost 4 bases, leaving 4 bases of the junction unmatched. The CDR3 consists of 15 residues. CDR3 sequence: CATSDLAGENNEQFF. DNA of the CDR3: TGTGCCACCAGTGACCTAGCGGGAGAGAACAATGAGCAGTTCTTC.

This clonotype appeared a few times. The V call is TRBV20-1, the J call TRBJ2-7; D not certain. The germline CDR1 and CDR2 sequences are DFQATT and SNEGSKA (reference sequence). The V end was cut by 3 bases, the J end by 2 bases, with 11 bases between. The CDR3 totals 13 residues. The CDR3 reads CSASDPRTYEQYF. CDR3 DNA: TGCAGTGCTAGTGACCCCAGAACCTACGAGCAGTACTTC.

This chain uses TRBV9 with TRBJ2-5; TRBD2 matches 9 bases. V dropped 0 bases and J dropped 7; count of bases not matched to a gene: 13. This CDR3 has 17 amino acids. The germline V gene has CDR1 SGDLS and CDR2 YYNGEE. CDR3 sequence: CASSVEGRSGGLTTQYF. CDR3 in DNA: TGTGCCAGCAGCGTAGAAGGGCGGAGCGGGGGGCTGACGACCCAGTACTTC.

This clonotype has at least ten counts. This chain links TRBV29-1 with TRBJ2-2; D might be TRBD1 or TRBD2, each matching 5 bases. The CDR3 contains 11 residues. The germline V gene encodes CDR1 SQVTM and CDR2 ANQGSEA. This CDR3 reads CGGRYTGELFF. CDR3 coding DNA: TGCGGGGGACGGTACACCGGGGAGCTGTTTTTT.

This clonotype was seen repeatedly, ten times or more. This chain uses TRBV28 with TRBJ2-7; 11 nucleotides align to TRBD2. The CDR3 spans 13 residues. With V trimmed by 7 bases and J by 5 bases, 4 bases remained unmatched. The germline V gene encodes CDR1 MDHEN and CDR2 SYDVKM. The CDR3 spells CASTLAGGHEQYF. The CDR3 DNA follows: TGTGCCAGCACCCTAGCGGGAGGACACGAGCAGTACTTC.

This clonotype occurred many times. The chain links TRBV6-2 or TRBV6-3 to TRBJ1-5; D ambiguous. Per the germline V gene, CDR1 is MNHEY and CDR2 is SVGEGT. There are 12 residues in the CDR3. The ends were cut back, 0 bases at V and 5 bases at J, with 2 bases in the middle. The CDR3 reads CASSYSYQPQHF. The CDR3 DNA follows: TGTGCCAGCAGTTACTCCTATCAGCCCCAGCATTTT.

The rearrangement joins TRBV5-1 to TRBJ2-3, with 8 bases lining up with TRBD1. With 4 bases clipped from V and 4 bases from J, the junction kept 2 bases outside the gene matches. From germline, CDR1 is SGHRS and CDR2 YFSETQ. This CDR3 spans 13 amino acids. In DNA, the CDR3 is TGCGCCAGCAGCGCGACAGGGGCAGATACGCAGTATTTT. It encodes CASSATGADTQYF. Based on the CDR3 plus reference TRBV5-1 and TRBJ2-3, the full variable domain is KAGVTQTPRYLIKTRGQQVTLSCSPISGHRSVSWYQQTPGQGLQFLFEYFSETQRNKGNFPGRFSGRQFSNSRSEMNVSTLELGDSALYLCASSATGADTQYFGPGTRLTVL.

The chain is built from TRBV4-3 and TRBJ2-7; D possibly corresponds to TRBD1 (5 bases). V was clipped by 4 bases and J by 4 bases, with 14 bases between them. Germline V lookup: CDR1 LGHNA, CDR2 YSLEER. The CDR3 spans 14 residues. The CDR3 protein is CASSRDTGFYEQYF. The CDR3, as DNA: TGCGCCAGCAGCCGAGACACAGGTTTTTACGAGCAGTACTTC.

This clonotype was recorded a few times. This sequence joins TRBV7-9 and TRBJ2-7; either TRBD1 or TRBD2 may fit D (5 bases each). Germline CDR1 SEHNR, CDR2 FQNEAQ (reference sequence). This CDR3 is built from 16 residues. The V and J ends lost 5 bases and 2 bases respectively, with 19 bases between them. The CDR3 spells CASSLRLRDGAYEQYF. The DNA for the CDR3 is TGTGCCAGCAGCCTTCGCCTCCGGGACGGAGCCTACGAGCAGTACTTC.

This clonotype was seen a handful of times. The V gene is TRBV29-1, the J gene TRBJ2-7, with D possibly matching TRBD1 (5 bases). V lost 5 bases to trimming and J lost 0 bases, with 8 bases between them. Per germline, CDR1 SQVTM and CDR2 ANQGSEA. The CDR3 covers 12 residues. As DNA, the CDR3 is TGCAGCGTTATGACAGACTCCTACGAGCAGTACTTC. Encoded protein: CSVMTDSYEQYF.